This TCR beta chain was found in a study of cytomegalovirus exposure and HLA in healthy donors. The data were produced by immunoSEQ multiplex PCR, yet TCRdb's version contains in-frame clones alone and is incomplete. The sample consists of over 150,000 clones, roughly 89% of them appearing once. Comments on this clone: Its specificity is unknown.

Whole-study findings and limits: Specific recognition of CMV antigens was confirmed in vitro for three chains (all CMV-associated).

The specimen was PBMCs. This receptor was taken from a man between 18 and 35 years old in good health and CMV-seropositive.

Here the CDR3 DNA reads TGTGCCAGCAGTTTCCGCGGACTAGCGGGGACCTCCTACGAGCAGTACTTC. It is translated as CASSFRGLAGTSYEQYF. The chain employs TRBV27 and TRBJ2-7; 12 bases are shared with TRBD2. In germline, CDR1 is MNHEY, CDR2 SMNVEV (reference sequence). This CDR3 has 17 residues. After removal of 3 bases from V and 0 bases from J, the junction contained 6 bases not matched to a gene.